What follows are 5 T cell receptor beta chains derived from one specimen sequenced in a study of blood T cell repertoires in COVID-19. Clones were sequenced by immunoSEQ multiplex PCR, and TCRdb holds only the in-frame ones, with some missing. The sample consists of some 260,000 clones, roughly 85% of them appearing once. The specimen sequenced was peripheral blood. The receptor source for this set is a woman younger than 30 with acute or convalescent COVID-19.

J is TRBJ2-7 and V is TRBV4-1; D uncertain. CDR1 is MGHRA, CDR2 YSYEKL, per germline. Trimming took 0 bases from V and 6 from J, leaving 6 bases between them. This CDR3 is 12 amino acids long. The CDR3 DNA is TGCGCCAGCAGCCAAGAGTTCTCCGAGCAGTACTTC. It codes for CASSQEFSEQYF.

This clone was found once. The rearrangement joins TRBV10-1 to TRBJ1-2; TRBD1 is a possible D gene (5 bases). There are 11 residues in the CDR3. Trimming removed 2 bases at V and 7 bases at J, with 5 bases between. The germline CDR1 and CDR2 sequences are WNHNN and SYGVQD (reference sequence). The CDR3 bases are TGCGCCAGCAGTGAGAGGGGTGGCTACACCTTC. It is translated as CASSERGGYTF.

With regard to this clone: Other DNA sequences in the same sample also yield this CDR3. The rearrangement joins TRBV18 to TRBJ1-2; possibly TRBD1 for D (5 bases). CDR3 length equals 13 residues. The V end lost 4 bases, the J end lost 5 bases, and 11 bases lay between the germline ends. Per germline, CDR1 KGHSH and CDR2 LQKENI. CDR3 protein: CASSLGHNYGYTF. CDR3 nucleotides: TGTGCCAGCTCACTTGGACACAATTATGGCTACACCTTC.

This chain uses TRBV2 with TRBJ2-3, with TRBD2 matching over 10 bases. The trim removed 6 bases at V and 0 bases at J, leaving 3 bases unmatched. Germline CDR1 SNHLY, CDR2 FYNNEI. CDR3 length: 15 amino acids. The CDR3 nucleotides are TGTGCCAGCAGAACTAGCGGGGTTAGCACAGATACGCAGTATTTT. As protein: CASRTSGVSTDTQYF.

V gene TRBV3-1 (or the pseudogene TRBV3-2) combines with J gene TRBJ1-2; 9 positions agree with TRBD1. This CDR3 region has 16 residues. In germline, CDR1 is LGHDT, CDR2 YNNKEL (reference sequence). The V gene end was trimmed by 0 bases and the J gene end by 8 bases; junction bases not matched to a gene: 10. This chain's CDR3 is CASSQDWDRESRGYTF. The DNA of the CDR3 is TGTGCCAGCAGCCAAGATTGGGACAGGGAATCTCGGGGCTACACCTTC.